A single sample gave rise to the 23 T cell receptor beta chains below, sequenced in a study of T cells after yellow fever vaccination. TCRdb redid the calling of the 5' RACE reads with MiXCR, one entry per CDR3 protein. The table includes hundreds of thousands of distinct CDR3 sequences, 5.2% detected once. The starting material was CD4+ T cells sorted from PBMCs, obtained on the day of the yellow fever booster vaccination. The receptors shown here come from a man between 18 and 35 years old who received the YFV17D yellow fever vaccine.

CDR3 sequence: CSAKGRNSPLHF. The CDR3 DNA reads as TGCAGTGCTAAGGGGAGAAATTCACCCCTCCACTTT. The chain is built from TRBV20-1 and TRBJ1-6, with D tentatively TRBD1 (5 bases). From germline, CDR1 is DFQATT and CDR2 SNEGSKA (reference sequence). V shed 4 bases and J shed 7 bases, with 8 bases lying between them. This CDR3 comprises 12 residues.

This clonotype occurred a few times. V usage is TRBV24-1 and J usage is TRBJ1-1; 8 bases agree with TRBD1. V shed 3 bases and J 6 bases; nucleotides not matched to a gene: 17. Per the germline V gene, CDR1 is KGHDR and CDR2 is SFDVKD. The CDR3 consists of 18 residues. The CDR3 spells CATSDTAGGINLSAEAFF. CDR3 bases: TGTGCCACCAGTGATACCGCAGGGGGCATAAACCTCTCCGCTGAAGCTTTCTTT.

This clonotype was recorded at least ten times. This chain joins TRBV7-2 and TRBJ2-4; possible D gene TRBD1, 6 bases. This CDR3 is built from 14 residues. CDR1 and CDR2 (germline): SGHTA, FQGNSA. V gave up 1 base and J gave up 7 bases, with 11 bases separating them. CDR3 region: CASSLDPRGNIQYF. CDR3 in DNA: TGTGCCAGCAGCTTAGATCCAAGGGGGAACATTCAGTACTTC. Together with reference TRBV7-2 and TRBJ2-4, the CDR3 gives the full variable domain: GAGVSQSPSNKVTEKGKDVELRCDPISGHTALYWYRQSLGQGLEFLIYFQGNSAPDKSGLPSDRFSAERTGGSVSTLTIQRTQQEDSAVYLCASSLDPRGNIQYFGAGTRLSVL.

This clonotype was detected only a few times. The chain joins TRBV5-1 to TRBJ2-1; the D is unclear. CDR1 is SGHRS, CDR2 YFSETQ, per germline. CDR3 size: 18 residues. The V end was cut by 4 bases, the J end by 7 bases, with 27 bases between. CDR3 bases: TGCGCCAGCAGCCGACTTCCGCCGGCTGGGGTGGGCCATAATGAGCAGTTCTTC. Protein product: CASSRLPPAGVGHNEQFF.

V gene TRBV12-3 or TRBV12-4 combines with J gene TRBJ1-6; tentative D call: TRBD1 (6 bases). V lost 6 bases to trimming and J lost 12 bases, with 21 bases between them. This CDR3 is built from 15 residues. The CDR3 DNA reads as TGTGCCAGCAGCTCCGGGAGCTCAAACAGGGTACCCCTCCACTTT. This translates into CASSSGSSNRVPLHF.

This clonotype was picked up a small number of times. The chain uses TRBV5-1 and TRBJ2-5, with 10 positions matching TRBD1. This CDR3 is 14 amino acids long. The J segment lost 5 bases and the V segment lost 1 base, leaving 2 bases of the junction unmatched. Germline CDR1 is SGHRS and CDR2 is YFSETQ. The CDR3 protein is CASSLWTGGETQYF. For the CDR3, the DNA is TGCGCCAGCAGCTTGTGGACAGGGGGTGAGACCCAGTACTTC.

In its sample, this clonotype was seen many times. The chain recombines TRBV9 with TRBJ2-6; 10 positions agree with TRBD2. The germline CDR1 and CDR2 sequences are SGDLS and YYNGEE. The CDR3 extends over 18 amino acids. Losses at the gene ends were 0 bases for V and 3 bases for J; bases not matched to a gene: 6. The CDR3 region has the DNA TGTGCCAGCAGCGTAGATCCAGCGGGGGGGCATGGGGCCAACGTCCTGACTTTC. As protein: CASSVDPAGGHGANVLTF.

A few counts support this clonotype. V and J are TRBV9 and TRBJ1-2; TRBD1 matches at 10 bases. The CDR3 loop spans 16 amino acids. Germline CDR1 reads SGDLS; CDR2 reads YYNGEE. V lost 3 bases, J lost 4 bases, and 9 bases stayed unmatched. Here the CDR3 DNA reads TGTGCCAGCAGCGCCATCAGGGACAGGGGCTTCTATGGCTACACCTTC. This codes for CASSAIRDRGFYGYTF. The full variable domain, completed using reference TRBV9 and TRBJ1-2, is DSGVTQTPKHLITATGQRVTLRCSPRSGDLSVYWYQQSLDQGLQFLIQYYNGEERAKGNILERFSAQQFPDLHSELNLSSLELGDSALYFCASSAIRDRGFYGYTFGSGTRLTVV.

This clonotype appeared many times. The rearrangement links TRBV20-1 to TRBJ2-1, with TRBD2 matching 15 bases. With 6 bases clipped from V and 7 bases from J, the junction kept 4 bases outside the gene matches. In germline, CDR1 is DFQATT, CDR2 SNEGSKA (reference sequence). The length of the CDR3 is 14 residues. The chain's CDR3 is CSAGLAGGPNEQFF. The CDR3 coding sequence is TGCAGTGCCGGACTAGCGGGGGGGCCAAATGAGCAGTTCTTC.

This clonotype was detected only a few times. The chain has TRBV28 and TRBJ2-7, with D perhaps matching TRBD1 or TRBD2 (5 bases each). The CDR3 has 13 amino acids. Germline CDR1 and CDR2: MDHEN and SYDVKM. V lost 7 bases to trimming and J lost 5 bases, with 15 bases between them. DNA of the CDR3: TGTGCCAGCAACGAACCGGGACGCGACGAGCAGTACGTC. Amino acid sequence: CASNEPGRDEQYV.

J is TRBJ2-3 and V is TRBV25-1, with 11 bases that match TRBD2. The length of the CDR3 is 16 residues. V shed 0 bases and J 6 bases; nucleotides not matched to a gene: 5. Germline V gene lookup returns CDR1 MGHDK and CDR2 SYGVNS. This chain's CDR3 is CASSEYSSGGRDTQYF. The CDR3 DNA is TGTGCCAGCAGTGAATACTCTAGCGGGGGGCGGGATACGCAGTATTTT.

The V gene is TRBV12-3 or TRBV12-4, the J gene TRBJ1-4; TRBD1 agrees at 9 bases. The CDR3 runs to 15 residues. Trimming at V came to 7 bases and at J to 11 bases, leaving 14 bases not matched to a gene. CDR3 protein: CASTSRGQGLRKLFF. The CDR3 DNA is TGTGCCAGCACCTCACGGGGACAGGGACTACGGAAACTGTTTTTT.

This clonotype was picked up many times. This sequence joins TRBV19 and TRBJ1-5; no firm D call. Deletions cut 3 bases from V and 1 base from J, with 10 bases between. The CDR3 consists of 15 residues. From germline, CDR1 is LNHDA and CDR2 SQIVND (reference sequence). DNA of the CDR3: TGTGCCAGTAGTATCCGGGGTCGAAGCAATCAGCCCCAGCATTTT. It encodes CASSIRGRSNQPQHF.

This clonotype showed up just a few times. The rearrangement links TRBV13 to TRBJ1-1, with 9 positions matching TRBD1. CDR3 size: 18 residues. CDR1 is PRHDT, CDR2 FYEKMQ, per germline (reference sequence). The V gene end was trimmed by 2 bases and the J gene end by 0 bases; junction bases not matched to a gene: 10. The CDR3 spells CASSLRPGTGFMNTEAFF. For the CDR3, the DNA is TGTGCCAGCAGCTTACGTCCCGGGACAGGGTTTATGAACACTGAAGCTTTCTTT.

This clonotype was counted at least ten times. The chain employs TRBV20-1 and TRBJ1-2; the D is unclear. Trimming took off 3 bases at V and 3 bases at J, with 5 bases between the two ends. Germline CDR1 and CDR2: DFQATT and SNEGSKA (reference sequence). The CDR3 length is 11 residues. The CDR3 nucleotides are TGCAGTGCTAGGAAAGACTATGGCTACACCTTC. Translation gives CSARKDYGYTF.

This clonotype was found many times. The chain couples TRBV29-1 to TRBJ2-5, with D perhaps assigned TRBD1 or TRBD2 (5 bases each). This CDR3 has 13 residues. Looked up from germline, CDR1 is SQVTM and CDR2 is ANQGSEA. Trimming stripped 7 bases from V and 5 bases from J, with 17 bases between. CDR3 region: CSARGGRIETQYF. The DNA for the CDR3 is TGCAGCGCCCGTGGGGGTAGGATTGAGACCCAGTACTTC.

This clonotype has only a few counts. The chain recombines TRBV2 with TRBJ2-7; 8 nucleotides align to TRBD2. In germline, CDR1 is SNHLY, CDR2 FYNNEI. V gave up 5 bases and J gave up 6 bases; unmatched junction bases: 9. This CDR3 is built from 14 residues. The CDR3 here is CASSSTSARPEQYF. The CDR3 DNA reads as TGTGCCAGCAGTTCGACTAGCGCCCGTCCCGAGCAGTACTTC.

This chain joins TRBV10-3 and TRBJ2-2, with D possibly being TRBD1 (7 bases). V was shortened by 5 bases and J by 5 bases, with 18 bases between the two germline ends. CDR3 length: 16 residues. Germline V gene data show CDR1 as ENHRY and CDR2 as SYGVKD. The CDR3 DNA reads TGTGCCATCAGTCCCCGCGGGGCAGGGGGGACCGGGGAGCTGTTTTTT. Residues: CAISPRGAGGTGELFF.

Here the CDR3 reads CAISQPGADYEQYV. The CDR3 bases are TGTGCCATCAGTCAGCCGGGAGCTGACTACGAGCAGTACGTC. The chain employs TRBV10-3 and TRBJ2-7; D perhaps matches TRBD2 (6 bases). The V gene's germline CDR1 is ENHRY and CDR2 SYGVKD. Trimming pared 5 bases from V and 3 bases from J, leaving 14 bases between. The CDR3 is 14 amino acids.

This clonotype was seen more than once but under ten times. The chain links TRBV7-2 to TRBJ1-1; TRBD1 aligns across 10 bases. The CDR3 is 15 amino acids. V dropped 3 bases and J dropped 3; count of bases not matched to a gene: 4. CDR1 is SGHTA and CDR2 is FQGNSA in the germline V gene. This CDR3 is CASSFRTGGDTEAFF. The DNA for the CDR3 is TGTGCCAGCAGCTTCCGGACAGGGGGGGACACTGAAGCTTTCTTT.

In its sample, this clonotype was seen many times. CDR3 loop: CASSLQGARETQYF. The CDR3 DNA is TGTGCCAGCAGCTTGCAGGGGGCTCGGGAGACCCAGTACTTC. V and J are TRBV5-4 and TRBJ2-5, with TRBD1 identical over 8 bases. CDR3 length: 14 residues. Germline lookup yields CDR1 SGHNT and CDR2 YYREEE (reference sequence). Trimming cost V 1 base and J 5 bases; bases outside gene matches: 4.

Notes on this clonotype: With a much larger clone just one base away, this may be a read error. The chain combines TRBV5-1 with TRBJ2-1; TRBD1 aligns across 10 bases. Per the germline V gene, CDR1 is SGHRS and CDR2 is YFSETQ. There are 15 residues in the CDR3. CDR3 loop: CSSSAGTGDDNEQFF. The CDR3 nucleotides read TGCTCCAGCAGCGCCGGGACAGGGGACGACAATGAGCAGTTCTTC. Drawing the rest from reference TRBV5-1 and TRBJ2-1, the complete variable domain is KAGVTQTPRYLIKTRGQQVTLSCSPISGHRSVSWYQQTPGQGLQFLFEYFSETQRNKGNFPGRFSGRQFSNSRSEMNVSTLELGDSALYLCSSSAGTGDDNEQFFGPGTRLTVL.

This clonotype was counted many times. J is TRBJ1-6 and V is TRBV7-2; tentative D call: TRBD1 (5 bases). The CDR3 has 12 amino acids. CDR1 is SGHTA, CDR2 FQGNSA, per germline. V was pared by 11 bases and J by 8 bases, with 13 bases between. The CDR3 bases are TGTGCCGTAGGGGCACAGTATTCACCCCTCCACTTT. It encodes CAVGAQYSPLHF.